The 27 T cell receptor beta chains given below trace back to one sample, sequenced in a study of T cells in Graves' hyperthyroidism and ophthalmopathy. The investigators amplified TCR beta CDR3 regions from RNA transcripts. Carried out on the TCR CDR3, a first-round RT-PCR used the HTBI primer set. MiXCR, applied by TCRdb to the multiplex PCR reads, yields one record per CDR3 protein. The sample shows a few hundred thousand distinct CDR3 sequences, around 16% of them seen only once. Material for sequencing was blood. Source of these receptors: a woman between 35 and 50 years old with Graves' ophthalmopathy.

The chain employs TRBV7-9 and TRBJ2-5; unclear D gene. V lost 3 bases to trimming and J lost 5 bases, with 13 bases between them. The CDR3 extends over 14 amino acids. Germline V gene lookup returns CDR1 SEHNR and CDR2 FQNEAQ (reference sequence). The CDR3: CASSFGVRMETQYF. CDR3 DNA: TGTGCCAGCAGCTTTGGGGTCAGGATGGAGACCCAGTACTTC.

This clonotype was counted many times. V is TRBV2 and J is TRBJ2-7; 10 nucleotides agree with TRBD2. This CDR3 is built from 14 residues. In germline, CDR1 is SNHLY, CDR2 FYNNEI. Germline trimming cut 5 bases from V and 4 bases from J; bases unmatched to any gene: 5. CDR3 sequence (DNA): TGTGCCAGCAGTTGGGCTAGCGGGAGTTACGAGCAGTACTTC. Translating it yields CASSWASGSYEQYF.

This chain links TRBV10-3 with TRBJ1-1; perhaps TRBD1 as D (5 bases). Germline V gene lookup returns CDR1 ENHRY and CDR2 SYGVKD. Trimming took 7 bases from V and 3 from J, leaving 9 bases between them. The CDR3 length is 12 residues. The CDR3 bases are TGTGCCATCAAAGGGACGGACACTGAAGCTTTCTTT. Translated, it gives CAIKGTDTEAFF.

This clonotype was picked up many times. The J gene is TRBJ2-1, the V gene TRBV20-1; 7 bases are shared with TRBD2. In germline, CDR1 is DFQATT, CDR2 SNEGSKA (reference sequence). The V segment lost 0 bases and the J segment 6 bases; nucleotides outside the gene matches: 11. The CDR3 contains 16 residues. The CDR3 here is CSARERGREWSNEQFF. The DNA for the CDR3 is TGCAGTGCTAGAGAAAGAGGGCGGGAGTGGTCCAATGAGCAGTTCTTC.

Turning to this clonotype: The junction does not match germline at one end; this may be a read error. The genes are TRBV11-2 and TRBJ2-1, with 8 bases that match TRBD2. This CDR3 is 16 amino acids long. Germline values: CDR1 SGHAT, CDR2 FQNNGV. The CDR3 DNA reads TGTGCCAGCAGCCTAGAAGCGGGAGTAACCTACAATGAGCAGTTCTTC. Amino acids: CASSLEAGVTYNEQFF.

There are many counts of this clonotype. The genes are TRBV10-3 and TRBJ2-5; 8 bases line up with TRBD2. Losses at the gene ends were 4 bases for V and 1 base for J; bases not matched to a gene: 5. CDR1 and CDR2 from the germline V gene are ENHRY and SYGVKD. CDR3 length: 15 residues. CDR3 DNA sequence: TGTGCCATCAGTGTCGAAGCGGGGGCCCAAGAGACCCAGTACTTC. Translated, it gives CAISVEAGAQETQYF.

This chain uses TRBV20-1 with TRBJ2-5; 8 nucleotides align to TRBD2. The V and J ends lost 4 bases and 4 bases, in that order; junction bases with no gene match: 11. Germline V gene lookup returns CDR1 DFQATT and CDR2 SNEGSKA (reference sequence). This CDR3 comprises 15 residues. CDR3 sequence: CSATARRGARETQYF. In nucleotides, the CDR3 is TGCAGTGCTACGGCCCGGCGGGGGGCCCGAGAGACCCAGTACTTC.

V gene TRBV5-8 combines with J gene TRBJ1-2, with 9 positions matching TRBD1. Germline assignment: CDR1 SGHTS and CDR2 YDEGEE. The CDR3 is made up of 15 amino acids. V was pared by 2 bases and J by 8 bases, with 10 bases of the junction left unmatched. CDR3 region: CASSLGQGSVKGYTF. For the CDR3, the DNA is TGTGCCAGCAGCTTAGGACAGGGGTCCGTGAAAGGCTACACCTTC.

This clonotype was seen only a few times. The chain has TRBV12-3 or TRBV12-4 and TRBJ2-1; 7 bases match TRBD1. Trimming at V came to 6 bases and at J to 15 bases, leaving 8 bases not matched to a gene. The CDR3 consists of 11 residues. The CDR3 loop is CASRNTGDAFF. The CDR3 DNA reads TGTGCCAGCAGGAATACAGGGGATGCGTTCTTC.

This clonotype was recorded many times. In DNA form, the CDR3 reads TGTGCCAGCAGCCAGGGGGGACAGGGTTACAATCAGCCCCAGCATTTT. Protein product: CASSQGGQGYNQPQHF. The chain employs TRBV4-2 and TRBJ1-5; 9 nucleotides align to TRBD1. Germline-derived CDR1 and CDR2 are LGHNA and YNFKEQ. V was pared by 3 bases and J by 3 bases, with 6 bases of the junction left unmatched. CDR3 length: 16 residues.

On this clonotype itself: This may be a read error, as it is one base from a much larger clone. The conserved phenylalanine or tryptophan is not found at the CDR3 terminus, so this likely reflects a read error. The gene calls are TRBV18 and TRBJ1-1, with 10 bases fitting TRBD1. The trim removed 6 bases at V and 4 bases at J, leaving 5 bases unmatched. Germline lookup yields CDR1 KGHSH and CDR2 LQKENI. This CDR3 spans 14 amino acids. The CDR3 is CASSPGQGITEAFL. The CDR3 DNA follows: TGTGCCAGCTCCCCGGGACAGGGGATCACTGAAGCTTTCCTT.

CDR3 nucleotide sequence: TGTGCCAGCAGCGAGAAGGGCGGGAGGAGGTTAAATGAGCAGTTCTTC. The encoded protein is CASSEKGGRRLNEQFF. This chain uses TRBV7-9 with TRBJ2-1; 8 bases map to TRBD2. The trim removed 5 bases at V and 7 bases at J, leaving 13 bases unmatched. CDR3 size: 16 residues. Germline loops: CDR1 SEHNR, CDR2 FQNEAQ (reference sequence).

Ten or more counts support this clonotype. The V gene is TRBV6-1, the J gene TRBJ2-7; 9 positions agree with TRBD2. The CDR3 has 13 residues. Germline CDR1 is MNHNS and CDR2 is SASEGT. The V gene end was trimmed by 6 bases and the J gene end by 6 bases; junction bases not matched to a gene: 6. CDR3 sequence (DNA): TGTGCCAGCAGGCAAGCGGGAGGTGGCGAGCAGTACTTC. It translates to CASRQAGGGEQYF.

This clonotype was recorded a few times. The V and J genes are TRBV19 and TRBJ1-2, with no clear D. CDR1 is LNHDA and CDR2 is SQIVND in the germline V gene (reference sequence). There are 14 residues in the CDR3. V was clipped by 6 bases and J by 3 bases, with 14 bases between them. This chain's CDR3 is CASRIRGEYYGYTF. CDR3 nucleotide sequence: TGTGCCAGTAGGATCCGCGGGGAGTACTATGGCTACACCTTC.

This clonotype occurred a few times. The V and J genes are TRBV20-1 and TRBJ2-3; TRBD2 matches 9 bases. Germline CDR1 reads DFQATT; CDR2 reads SNEGSKA (reference sequence). The ends lost 0 bases at V and 2 bases at J; junction bases unmatched: 12. This CDR3 has 18 amino acids. CDR3 residues: CSARDGGGAGGLTDTQYF. CDR3 coding DNA: TGCAGTGCTAGAGATGGAGGTGGCGCGGGAGGGCTCACAGATACGCAGTATTTT.

This sequence joins TRBV3-1 and TRBJ2-7, with D tentatively TRBD2 (6 bases). Germline V gene sequence: CDR1 LGHDT, CDR2 YNNKEL (reference sequence). Trimming stripped 1 base from V and 2 bases from J, with 12 bases between. The CDR3 consists of 15 residues. The CDR3 loop is CASSQGSWGAYEQYF. DNA of the CDR3: TGTGCCAGCAGCCAAGGATCATGGGGGGCCTACGAGCAGTACTTC.

This clonotype was observed many times. CDR3 coding DNA: TGTGCCAGCAGGAGGGCCGGACAGTTCTATGGCTACACCTTC. The encoded protein is CASRRAGQFYGYTF. This rearrangement joins TRBV2 to TRBJ1-2; maybe TRBD1 (6 bases). CDR3 length equals 14 residues. V was shortened by 6 bases and J by 4 bases, with 15 bases between the two germline ends. Germline V gene lookup returns CDR1 SNHLY and CDR2 FYNNEI.

In its sample, this clonotype was seen many times. The rearrangement joins TRBV10-3 to TRBJ2-7; either TRBD1 or TRBD2 may supply D (5 bases each). This CDR3 has 15 amino acids. Germline lookup yields CDR1 ENHRY and CDR2 SYGVKD. Trimming took off 2 bases at V and 3 bases at J, with 14 bases between the two ends. CDR3 amino acids: CAISESSPGRYEQYF. CDR3 nucleotide sequence: TGTGCCATCAGTGAGAGCAGTCCGGGACGCTACGAGCAGTACTTC.

This clonotype appeared a few times. This chain uses TRBV30 with TRBJ2-7; no clear D. CDR3 size: 14 residues. V lost 0 bases, J lost 5 bases, and 14 bases lay in between. Germline lookup yields CDR1 GTSNPN and CDR2 SVGIG (reference sequence). The CDR3 region has the DNA TGTGCCTGGAGTGTACCCCACCTTCGCCACGAGCAGTACTTC. Translation: CAWSVPHLRHEQYF.

This clonotype has a handful of counts. This chain links TRBV29-1 with TRBJ1-2; possible D gene TRBD1, 6 bases. The CDR3 length is 11 residues. The V gene's germline CDR1 is SQVTM and CDR2 ANQGSEA. V shed 7 bases and J shed 4 bases, with 10 bases lying between them. The CDR3: CSATGPYGYTF. The CDR3, as DNA: TGCAGCGCCACAGGGCCCTATGGCTACACCTTC.

This clonotype has at least ten counts. This chain links TRBV30 with TRBJ1-1, with D possibly matching TRBD1 (5 bases). Trimming stripped 3 bases from V and 7 bases from J, with 9 bases between. This CDR3 region has 11 residues. Germline V gives CDR1 GTSNPN, CDR2 SVGIG (reference sequence). As DNA, the CDR3 is TGTGCCTGGAGCAGGGATCTTGAAGCTTTCTTT. This sequence encodes CAWSRDLEAFF.

The chain recombines TRBV18 with TRBJ2-3; 7 nucleotides line up with TRBD1. The CDR3 runs 15 residues. The germline gives CDR1 KGHSH, CDR2 LQKENI. V shed 2 bases and J 3 bases; nucleotides not matched to a gene: 5. Here the CDR3 DNA reads TGTGCCAGCTCACCAAGGGGACAGATAACAGATACGCAGTATTTT. It translates to CASSPRGQITDTQYF.

This clonotype was seen a few times. Possible read error: a much larger clone is one base away. The rearrangement uses TRBV20-1 and TRBJ2-5; 7 positions match TRBD1. CDR1 is DFQATT and CDR2 is SNEGSKA in the germline V gene (reference sequence). The CDR3 has 14 residues. The J segment lost 7 bases and the V segment lost 4 bases, leaving 12 bases of the junction unmatched. CDR3 residues: CSATRGSGKGTQYF. The CDR3 DNA reads as TGCAGTGCTACCAGGGGGTCGGGAAAAGGGACCCAGTACTTC.

This clonotype was recorded at least ten times. The chain uses TRBV2 and TRBJ2-1, with D unresolved. V was trimmed by 8 bases and J by 5 bases, leaving 16 bases between them. Germline V CDR1 and CDR2: SNHLY, FYNNEI. The CDR3 has 14 amino acids. The CDR3 DNA reads TGTGCCAGCTCCCTTGGGGTGTCAGACAATGAGCAGTTCTTC. As protein: CASSLGVSDNEQFF.

In its sample, this clonotype was seen many times. This chain joins TRBV5-1 and TRBJ2-1, with D unresolved. CDR3 length: 15 amino acids. V was clipped by 6 bases and J by 8 bases, with 21 bases between them. Germline-derived CDR1 and CDR2 are SGHRS and YFSETQ. The DNA of the CDR3 is TGCGCCAGCAACCCTGGTAGGCCCAGCGTCGATGAGCAGTTCTTC. It translates to CASNPGRPSVDEQFF. The complete variable domain, with remaining parts taken from reference TRBV5-1 and TRBJ2-1, reads KAGVTQTPRYLIKTRGQQVTLSCSPISGHRSVSWYQQTPGQGLQFLFEYFSETQRNKGNFPGRFSGRQFSNSRSEMNVSTLELGDSALYLCASNPGRPSVDEQFFGPGTRLTVL.

The rearrangement links TRBV2 to TRBJ2-1; 10 positions agree with TRBD2. This CDR3 spans 12 amino acids. The V and J ends lost 9 bases and 10 bases, in that order; junction bases with no gene match: 6. CDR1 SNHLY and CDR2 FYNNEI come from the germline V gene. The CDR3 sequence: CARSGRVGEQFF. CDR3 bases: TGTGCCAGGAGCGGGAGGGTTGGGGAGCAGTTCTTC.

This clonotype was recorded a few times. V usage is TRBV6-1 and J usage is TRBJ2-3; the match to TRBD2 covers 7 bases. Germline-derived CDR1 and CDR2 are MNHNS and SASEGT. The ends lost 5 bases at V and 1 base at J; junction bases unmatched: 12. CDR3 length: 17 amino acids. CDR3 DNA sequence: TGTGCCAGCAGTACTTCCGGGGGAGGGAGTGGCACAGATACGCAGTATTTT. Protein product: CASSTSGGGSGTDTQYF.